The clone carrying this T cell receptor (beta chain) was counted a single time. As yet, its antigen is unknown. The entry originates in a study of cytomegalovirus exposure and HLA in healthy donors. Study-level information: Early on, a data release was issued that held 85 million to 95 million unique TCRs from HLA-typed donors. Out of fewer than 500 genotyped donors, about 76% belonged to the Caucasian-associated ancestry cluster. Study-level findings and limits: Roughly even sequencing depth across donors was the assumption behind the presence/absence analyses. In a later analysis, several top co-occurrence clusters appeared linked to parvovirus B19, influenza, CMV and Epstein-Barr virus.

With 3 bases removed from V and 7 bases from J, the gap between germline ends came to 7 bases. Germline CDR1 SGHRS, CDR2 YFSETQ. The CDR3 spans 12 residues. The PCR contained 60 Vbeta and 13 Jbeta primers. TCRdb's table, derived via immunoSEQ multiplex PCR, lists solely in-frame clones and lacks some. The sample has more than 150,000 clones; 87% are singletons. The TCR originated in a girl under two years old in good health and CMV-seronegative. Sequences were obtained from PBMCs. The chain couples TRBV5-1 to TRBJ2-2; TRBD2 is a possible D gene (6 bases). The CDR3 nucleotides read TGCGCCAGCAGCTCAGCGGGCGGGGAGCTGTTTTTT. Its translation is CASSSAGGELFF.